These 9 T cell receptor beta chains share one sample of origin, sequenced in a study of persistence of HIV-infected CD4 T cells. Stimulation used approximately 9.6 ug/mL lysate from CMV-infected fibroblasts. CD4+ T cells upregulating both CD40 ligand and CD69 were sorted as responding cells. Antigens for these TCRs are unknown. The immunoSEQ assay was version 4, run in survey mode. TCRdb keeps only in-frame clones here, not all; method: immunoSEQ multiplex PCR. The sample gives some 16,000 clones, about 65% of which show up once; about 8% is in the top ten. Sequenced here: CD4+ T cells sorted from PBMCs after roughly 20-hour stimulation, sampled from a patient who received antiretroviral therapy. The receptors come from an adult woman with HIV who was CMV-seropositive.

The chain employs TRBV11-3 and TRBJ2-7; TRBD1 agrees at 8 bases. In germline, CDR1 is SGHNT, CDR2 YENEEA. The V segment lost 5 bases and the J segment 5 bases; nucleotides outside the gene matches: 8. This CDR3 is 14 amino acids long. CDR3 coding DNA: TGTGCCAGCAGCCCCCGGGACAGGCCCGACGAGCAGTACTTC. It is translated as CASSPRDRPDEQYF.

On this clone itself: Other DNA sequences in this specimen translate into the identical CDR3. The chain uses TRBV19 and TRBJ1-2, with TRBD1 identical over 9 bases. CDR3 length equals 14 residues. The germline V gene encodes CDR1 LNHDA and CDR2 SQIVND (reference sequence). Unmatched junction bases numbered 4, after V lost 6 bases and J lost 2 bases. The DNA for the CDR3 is TGTGCCAGTAGCTCGACAGGGGGAAACTATGGCTACACCTTC. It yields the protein CASSSTGGNYGYTF.

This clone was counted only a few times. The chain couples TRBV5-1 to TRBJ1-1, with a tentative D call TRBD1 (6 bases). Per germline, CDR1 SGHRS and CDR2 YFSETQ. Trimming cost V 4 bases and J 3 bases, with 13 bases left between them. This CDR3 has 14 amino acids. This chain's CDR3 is CASSRGQRDTEAFF. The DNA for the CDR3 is TGCGCCAGCAGCCGGGGGCAAAGAGACACTGAAGCTTTCTTT. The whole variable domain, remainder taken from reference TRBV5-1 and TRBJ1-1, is KAGVTQTPRYLIKTRGQQVTLSCSPISGHRSVSWYQQTPGQGLQFLFEYFSETQRNKGNFPGRFSGRQFSNSRSEMNVSTLELGDSALYLCASSRGQRDTEAFFGQGTRLTVV.

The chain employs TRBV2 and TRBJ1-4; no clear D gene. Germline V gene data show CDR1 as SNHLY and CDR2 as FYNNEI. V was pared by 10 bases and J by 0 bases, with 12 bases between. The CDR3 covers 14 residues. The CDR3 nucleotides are TGTGCCACCACGATCGGCACAACTAATGAAAAACTGTTTTTT. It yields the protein CATTIGTTNEKLFF.

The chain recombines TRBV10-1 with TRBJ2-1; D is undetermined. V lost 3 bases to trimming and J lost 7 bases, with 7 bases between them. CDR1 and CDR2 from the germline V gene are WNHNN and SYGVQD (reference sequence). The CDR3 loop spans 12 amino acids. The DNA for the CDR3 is TGCGCCAGCAGTGACAGAAGTAATGAGCAGTTCTTC. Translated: CASSDRSNEQFF.

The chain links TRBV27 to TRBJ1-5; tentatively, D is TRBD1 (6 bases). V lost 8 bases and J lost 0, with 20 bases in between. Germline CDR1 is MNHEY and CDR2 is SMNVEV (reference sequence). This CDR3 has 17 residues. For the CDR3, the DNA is TGTGCCAGCGATCGGACAGTCCCTGCCTATAGCAATCAGCCCCAGCATTTT. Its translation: CASDRTVPAYSNQPQHF.

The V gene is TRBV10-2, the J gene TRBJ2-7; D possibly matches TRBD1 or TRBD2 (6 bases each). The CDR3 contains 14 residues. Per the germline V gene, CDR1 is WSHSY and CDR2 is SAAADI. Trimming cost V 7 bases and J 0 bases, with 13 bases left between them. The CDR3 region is CASKGEVASYEQYF. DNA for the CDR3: TGCGCCAGCAAGGGGGAGGTCGCCTCCTACGAGCAGTACTTC.

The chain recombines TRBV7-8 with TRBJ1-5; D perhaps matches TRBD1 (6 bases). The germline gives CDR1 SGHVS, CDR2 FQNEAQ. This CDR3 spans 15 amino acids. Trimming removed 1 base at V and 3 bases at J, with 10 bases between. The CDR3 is CASSLDRVPNQPQHF. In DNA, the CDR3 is TGTGCCAGCAGCTTAGACAGGGTCCCCAATCAGCCCCAGCATTTT. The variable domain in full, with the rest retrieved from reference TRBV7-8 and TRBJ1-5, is GAGVSQSPRYKVAKRGQDVALRCDPISGHVSLFWYQQALGQGPEFLTYFQNEAQLDKSGLPSDRFFAERPEGSVSTLKIQRTQQEDSAVYLCASSLDRVPNQPQHFGDGTRLSIL.

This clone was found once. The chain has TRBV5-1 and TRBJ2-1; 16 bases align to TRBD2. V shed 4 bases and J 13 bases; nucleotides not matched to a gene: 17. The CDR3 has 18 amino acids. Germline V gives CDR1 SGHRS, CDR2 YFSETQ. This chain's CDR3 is CASSPEAGLAGGSGEQFF. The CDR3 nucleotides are TGCGCCAGCAGCCCCGAGGCGGGACTAGCGGGGGGGTCGGGAGAACAGTTCTTC. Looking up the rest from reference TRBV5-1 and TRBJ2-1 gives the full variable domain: KAGVTQTPRYLIKTRGQQVTLSCSPISGHRSVSWYQQTPGQGLQFLFEYFSETQRNKGNFPGRFSGRQFSNSRSEMNVSTLELGDSALYLCASSPEAGLAGGSGEQFFGPGTRLTVL.